Listed below are T cell receptor beta chains from one sample, sequenced in a study of cytomegalovirus exposure and HLA in healthy donors. Profiled with immunoSEQ multiplex PCR; TCRdb holds only in-frame clones, not every one. The data show 190,000 or so clones, over 80% seen once. The source material was PBMCs. These receptor sequences come from a man in his fifties in good health and CMV-seronegative. The CDR3 runs from the conserved cysteine through the conserved F or W. Each record gives: V gene, clone size, D gene, J gene, CDR3 protein, CDR3 DNA. D genes are given only for firm matches. Expanded clones get a size class; other rows say once, few or many, or leave the size out.

TRBV9	.	.	TRBJ1-2	CASSVGLGSYGYTF	TGTGCCAGCAGCGTAGGCTTAGGGAGCTATGGCTACACCTTC
TRBV6-5	.	.	TRBJ2-5	CASSGGETQETQYF	TGTGCCAGCAGCGGTGGAGAGACCCAAGAGACCCAGTACTTC
TRBV7-2	.	.	TRBJ2-7	CASSLGSMTYEQYF	TGTGCCAGCAGCTTAGGATCGATGACATACGAGCAGTACTTC
TRBV30	.	.	TRBJ1-1	CAWSKQANTEAFF	TGTGCCTGGAGTAAACAGGCTAACACTGAAGCTTTCTTT
TRBV28	once	.	TRBJ2-1	CASSFSGRTKGQFF	TGTGCCAGCAGTTTTAGCGGACGGACCAAGGGGCAGTTCTTC
TRBV10-1	.	.	TRBJ1-4	CASKYRSTPTNEKLFF	TGCGCCAGCAAGTACAGGTCCACCCCAACTAATGAAAAACTGTTTTTT
TRBV11-1	.	.	TRBJ2-1	CASSLSLYNEQFF	TGTGCCAGCAGCTTAAGCCTATACAATGAGCAGTTCTTC
TRBV6-5	.	.	TRBJ2-6	CASRAANSGANVLTF	TGTGCCTCCAGGGCGGCGAACTCTGGGGCCAACGTCCTGACTTTC
TRBV5-1	.	TRBD2	TRBJ2-3	CASSLRAGVWTDTQYF	TGCGCCAGCAGCTTGAGAGCGGGGGTCTGGACAGATACGCAGTATTTT
TRBV5-8	.	TRBD1	TRBJ2-7	CASSLSRGRSGEQYF	TGTGCCAGCAGCTTGTCCAGGGGGCGCTCAGGGGAGCAGTACTTC
TRBV6-5	few	TRBD1	TRBJ1-5	CASSPLTGGNQPQHF	TGTGCCAGCAGTCCCCTGACAGGGGGCAATCAGCCCCAGCATTTT
TRBV27	.	TRBD1	TRBJ1-2	CASSSRSTGSYGYTF	TGTGCCAGCAGTTCGAGATCGACAGGGAGCTATGGCTACACCTTC
TRBV5-6	.	.	TRBJ2-7	CASSLDQGGTYEQYF	TGTGCCAGCAGCTTGGATCAGGGGGGCACCTACGAGCAGTACTTC
TRBV7-9	.	.	TRBJ1-1	CASSLEGARTEAFF	TGTGCCAGCAGCTTAGAAGGGGCACGGACTGAAGCTTTCTTT
TRBV6-5	.	.	TRBJ1-1	CASTPGGGAEAFF	TGTGCCAGCACCCCCGGGGGAGGGGCTGAAGCTTTCTTT
TRBV7-7	few	.	TRBJ1-5	CASSLGGMGNQPQHF	TGTGCTAGCAGCTTAGGCGGGATGGGGAATCAGCCCCAGCATTTT
TRBV19	few	.	TRBJ1-2	CASSGDGQTYGYTF	TGTGCCAGTAGTGGAGACGGACAGACCTATGGCTACACCTTC
TRBV7-6	.	TRBD1	TRBJ2-7	CASSFHRGGTGGGYEQYF	TGTGCCAGCAGCTTCCACAGGGGGGGGACAGGGGGCGGTTACGAGCAGTACTTC
TRBV7-6	.	TRBD2	TRBJ2-6	CASSVGPGTSSFSGANVLTF	TGTGCCAGCAGCGTAGGGCCCGGGACTAGTTCTTTTTCTGGGGCCAACGTCCTGACTTTC
TRBV28	.	TRBD1	TRBJ1-5	CASSLSTGINQPQHF	TGTGCCAGCAGTTTATCGACAGGGATCAATCAGCCCCAGCATTTT
TRBV7-3	.	TRBD1	TRBJ2-6	CASSPQGSGANVLTF	TGTGCCAGCAGCCCACAGGGGTCCGGGGCCAACGTCCTGACTTTC
TRBV9	.	TRBD2	TRBJ2-3	CASSVGSGGVTDTQYF	TGTGCCAGCAGCGTCGGAAGCGGGGGGGTGACAGATACGCAGTATTTT
TRBV19	.	TRBD1	TRBJ1-4	CASDRGRTNEKLFF	TGTGCCAGCGACAGGGGAAGGACTAATGAAAAACTGTTTTTT
TRBV7-2	once	TRBD2	TRBJ2-5	CASSLSGRQETQYF	TGTGCCAGCAGCTTAAGCGGGAGACAAGAGACCCAGTACTTC
TRBV29-1	.	TRBD2	TRBJ2-1	CSTPSGGPVYNEQFF	TGCAGCACCCCTTCGGGGGGGCCAGTCTACAATGAGCAGTTCTTC
TRBV6-6	.	.	TRBJ1-3	CASSYSRARSGNTIYF	TGTGCCAGCAGTTACTCGAGGGCTCGCTCTGGAAACACCATATATTTT
TRBV7-3	.	TRBD2	TRBJ2-2	CASSARPGAGETGELFF	TGTGCCAGCAGCGCCCGCCCTGGCGCGGGAGAGACCGGGGAGCTGTTTTTT
TRBV19	.	.	TRBJ1-2	CASNPQGSYGYTF	TGTGCCAGTAATCCTCAGGGGTCCTATGGCTACACCTTC
TRBV15	once	TRBD2	TRBJ2-5	CATSIGLAGETQYF	TGTGCCACCAGCATCGGACTAGCGGGAGAGACCCAGTACTTC
TRBV15	.	TRBD1	TRBJ1-5	CATSKDRGLRQPQHF	TGTGCCACCAGCAAGGACAGGGGGCTCCGGCAGCCCCAGCATTTT
TRBV28	.	.	TRBJ2-5	CASNPGQKETQYF	TGTGCCAGCAATCCGGGACAAAAAGAGACCCAGTACTTC
TRBV7-2	.	TRBD2	TRBJ2-2	CASRSGGLTTGELFF	TGTGCCAGCAGGTCGGGGGGGCTCACCACCGGGGAGCTGTTTTTT
TRBV19	.	.	TRBJ1-2	CASSRAGTSRNGYTF	TGTGCCAGTAGTAGGGCTGGGACATCAAGGAATGGCTACACCTTC
TRBV5-1	.	TRBD1	TRBJ1-2	CASGLWDRGSSSTF	TGCGCCAGCGGCTTATGGGACAGGGGATCATCAAGCACCTTC
TRBV6-1	.	.	TRBJ1-5	CASSELLRSQPQHF	TGTGCCAGCAGTGAATTGCTTAGAAGTCAGCCCCAGCATTTT
TRBV30	.	.	TRBJ1-5	CAWSVRTDQPQHF	TGTGCCTGGAGTGTACGGACTGATCAGCCCCAGCATTTT
TRBV28	.	TRBD1	TRBJ2-2	CATYRGDTGELFF	TGTGCCACATACAGGGGCGATACCGGGGAGCTGTTTTTT
TRBV12-2	.	.	TRBJ1-2	CASRQDRRGKQNGYTF	TGTGCAAGTCGCCAGGACCGAAGGGGAAAACAGAATGGCTACACCTTC
TRBV7-3	.	TRBD2	TRBJ2-1	CASSSGGSGSFNEQFF	TGTGCCAGCAGCTCCGGGGGGAGCGGGAGCTTCAATGAGCAGTTCTTC
TRBV6-5	.	.	TRBJ1-4	CASSYEGGGEKLFF	TGTGCCAGCAGTTACGAGGGAGGCGGAGAAAAACTGTTTTTT
TRBV5-6	.	.	TRBJ1-2	CASSLLTASSGYTF	TGTGCCAGCAGCTTACTGACAGCTTCGAGTGGCTACACCTTC
TRBV27	.	TRBD1	TRBJ2-5	CASSLRTGWETQYF	TGTGCCAGCAGTCTAAGGACAGGGTGGGAGACCCAGTACTTC